This T cell receptor (beta chain) was identified in a study of T cell responses to AZD1222 COVID-19 vaccine. The method was immunoSEQ multiplex PCR; TCRdb's version includes in-frame clones alone and lacks a portion of them. The sample has under 200,000 clones, around 93% seen once. The CDR3 totals 15 residues. Germline CDR1 ENHRY, CDR2 SYGVKD. V was pared by 6 bases and J by 0 bases, with 13 bases between. This clonotype was obtained from an adult in good health. Here the sequenced sample was peripheral blood, taken on day 0 of AZD1222 vaccination. This chain connects TRBV10-3 to TRBJ2-3; D unclear. This chain's CDR3 is CAIRSTQPSTDTQYF. As DNA, the CDR3 is TGTGCCATCAGATCAACCCAGCCAAGCACAGATACGCAGTATTTT.